What follows are 9 T cell receptor beta chains derived from one specimen sequenced in a study of long-term antiretroviral therapy in people with HIV. Running of the v3.0 immunoSEQ assay took place at survey level. Measured with immunoSEQ multiplex PCR; TCRdb has only the in-frame clones, and not every one. The top ten clones hold 11% to 15% of a sample with more than 15,000 clones, about three quarters of them seen once. The sequencing used unsorted PBMCs, collected 2.9 years after starting antiretroviral therapy. These receptor sequences come from a woman under 40 with HIV.

The genes are TRBV5-5 and TRBJ2-7, with a weak D call TRBD1 (6 bases). Germline V CDR1 and CDR2: SGHKS, YYEKEE (reference sequence). This CDR3 has 15 amino acids. Deletions cut 2 bases from V and 0 bases from J, with 12 bases between. The CDR3 bases are TGTGCCAGCAGCTTACACAGGGTTGGCTCCTACGAGCAGTACTTC. As protein: CASSLHRVGSYEQYF.

This rearrangement joins TRBV9 to TRBJ1-6; D may be TRBD1 (5 bases). The CDR3 runs 15 residues. Trimming took off 0 bases at V and 3 bases at J, with 7 bases between the two ends. Germline assignment: CDR1 SGDLS and CDR2 YYNGEE. The CDR3 DNA reads as TGTGCCAGCAGCGTAGCAGGGAACTATAATTCACCCCTCCACTTT. It is translated as CASSVAGNYNSPLHF. Variable domain in full (rest from reference TRBV9 and TRBJ1-6): DSGVTQTPKHLITATGQRVTLRCSPRSGDLSVYWYQQSLDQGLQFLIQYYNGEERAKGNILERFSAQQFPDLHSELNLSSLELGDSALYFCASSVAGNYNSPLHFGNGTRLTVT.

This rearrangement joins TRBV13 to TRBJ2-1; D call uncertain. Germline V CDR1 and CDR2: PRHDT, FYEKMQ (reference sequence). The CDR3 extends over 13 amino acids. The V gene lost 4 bases and the J gene lost 2 bases, with 6 bases spanning the gap. Written as DNA, the CDR3 is TGTGCCAGCAGCTCCCCTCCCTACAATGAGCAGTTCTTC. Its protein product is CASSSPPYNEQFF.

The chain has TRBV10-3 and TRBJ1-2, with 8 bases matching TRBD1. In germline, CDR1 is ENHRY, CDR2 SYGVKD. V shed 10 bases, J shed 3 bases, and the junction held 7 bases outside the gene matches. CDR3 size: 13 residues. CDR3 DNA sequence: TGTGCCAACAGACAGGGGAGGGACTATGGCTACACCTTC. It translates to CANRQGRDYGYTF.

The V and J genes are TRBV11-1 and TRBJ2-7; the match to TRBD2 covers 8 bases. The ends lost 5 bases at V and 5 bases at J; junction bases unmatched: 8. Germline assignment: CDR1 SGHAT and CDR2 FQDESV (reference sequence). CDR3 length: 14 residues. The DNA for the CDR3 is TGTGCCAGCAGCCCCCGGGGGGGGGTTCACGAGCAGTACGTC. Translating gives CASSPRGGVHEQYV.

This sequence joins TRBV6-7 and TRBJ2-7, with D tentatively TRBD1 or TRBD2 (6 bases each). TRBV6-7 is an open reading frame, and its role is uncertain. The V and J ends lost 8 bases and 4 bases respectively, with 12 bases between them. The CDR3 has 12 residues. In nucleotides, the CDR3 is TGTGCCAGCGGAGGGGGAGGTTACGAGCAGTACGTC. Protein sequence: CASGGGGYEQYV.

This clone was seen a few times. V usage is TRBV2 and J usage is TRBJ1-6; 8 nucleotides match TRBD1. This CDR3 has 18 amino acids. V gave up 4 bases and J gave up 0 bases; unmatched junction bases: 8. The germline V gene encodes CDR1 SNHLY and CDR2 FYNNEI. CDR3 protein: CASSGTGGPGSYNSPLHF. The CDR3 DNA follows: TGTGCCAGCAGTGGCACAGGGGGGCCTGGCTCCTATAATTCACCCCTCCACTTT.

This clone was counted a single time. The rearrangement joins TRBV13 to TRBJ2-3; D gene ambiguous. The V gene lost 4 bases and the J gene lost 3 bases, with 11 bases spanning the gap. This CDR3 is built from 14 residues. The germline CDR1 and CDR2 sequences are PRHDT and FYEKMQ (reference sequence). The CDR3 reads CASSSDLGTDTQYF. Written as DNA, the CDR3 is TGTGCCAGCAGCTCGGACCTAGGAACAGATACGCAGTATTTT.

V usage is TRBV2 and J usage is TRBJ2-1, with D unresolved. Deletions cut 4 bases from V and 0 bases from J, with 4 bases between. From germline, CDR1 is SNHLY and CDR2 FYNNEI. The CDR3 length is 13 residues. CDR3 nucleotide sequence: TGTGCCAGCAGTGTCCTCTCCTACAATGAGCAGTTCTTC. Amino acid sequence: CASSVLSYNEQFF.